The 27 T cell receptor beta chains presented below share a single source sample, sequenced in a study of prognosis after radiotherapy for stage I lung cancer. The TCR beta CDR3 region was amplified from genomic DNA, with two rounds of multiplex PCR being used for the amplification. It was primers specific to each TRBV and TRBJ gene that first-round PCR used. Each CDR3 protein gets one entry after TCRdb re-called the multiplex PCR reads with MiXCR. The data hold about 35,000 distinct CDR3 sequences, with 32% observed a single time. Sequencing was performed on PBMCs, taken before or after stereotactic body radiation therapy (not recorded which). The receptors originated from a donor aged 50 or older with non-small cell lung cancer.

In this sample, this clonotype turned up many times. The V gene is TRBV12-3 or TRBV12-4, the J gene TRBJ2-5, with TRBD1 matching over 9 bases. Trimming at V came to 6 bases and at J to 1 base, leaving 6 bases not matched to a gene. This CDR3 is built from 15 residues. CDR3 in amino acids: CASSPGTGSQETQYF. CDR3 DNA: TGTGCCAGCAGCCCCGGGACAGGGAGCCAAGAGACCCAGTACTTC.

This clonotype has at least ten counts. The V call is TRBV20-1, the J call TRBJ1-2; TRBD1 agrees at 8 bases. CDR1 is DFQATT, CDR2 SNEGSKA, per germline (reference sequence). There are 13 residues in the CDR3. V dropped 0 bases and J dropped 11; count of bases not matched to a gene: 8. The CDR3 DNA is TGCAGTGCTAGAGATGGGGACAGGATTGGATACACCTTC. It yields the protein CSARDGDRIGYTF.

This clonotype has more than one count but fewer than ten. The V call is TRBV29-1, the J call TRBJ1-4, with 7 bases that match TRBD1. The CDR3 contains 14 residues. Per the germline V gene, CDR1 is SQVTM and CDR2 is ANQGSEA. V was clipped by 8 bases and J by 0 bases; unmatched bases: 6. The CDR3 DNA sequence: TGCAGCATCCGCCAGGGGGCAACTAATGAAAAACTGTTTTTT. This translates into CSIRQGATNEKLFF.

About this clonotype itself: A far larger clone is off by one base, so a read error is likely. This rearrangement joins TRBV6-6 to TRBJ1-1; TRBD1 aligns across 7 bases. CDR1 is MNHNY and CDR2 is SVGAGI in the germline V gene (reference sequence). This CDR3 has 16 residues. DNA for the CDR3: TGTGCCAGCATTTACCCGGCAGGGGGTGAAAGGCCTGAAGCTTTCTTT. Amino acid sequence: CASIYPAGGERPEAFF.

This clonotype came up many times. The chain carries TRBV7-2 and TRBJ2-2, with TRBD1 matching over 9 bases. V dropped 0 bases and J dropped 4; count of bases not matched to a gene: 6. The CDR3 sequence is 17 residues long. Germline lookup yields CDR1 SGHTA and CDR2 FQGNSA. Here the CDR3 DNA reads TGTGCCAGCAGCTTAGCTGCGGACAGGGGTTTCACCGGGGAGCTGTTTTTT. This gives the protein CASSLAADRGFTGELFF.

The V gene is TRBV6-1, the J gene TRBJ1-4; D not resolved. This CDR3 region has 13 residues. Looked up from germline, CDR1 is MNHNS and CDR2 is SASEGT. V was pared by 7 bases and J by 4 bases, with 10 bases between. The CDR3 bases are TGTGCCAGCATGCCTACATTTAATGAAAAACTGTTTTTT. Its translation is CASMPTFNEKLFF.

This clonotype was counted at least ten times. The genes are TRBV12-3 or TRBV12-4 and TRBJ2-7, with unresolved D. CDR3 size: 15 residues. Trimming took off 1 base at V and 2 bases at J, with 12 bases between the two ends. The CDR3 here is CASSLGVVSTYEQYF. The CDR3 DNA reads TGTGCCAGCAGTTTAGGGGTCGTTTCGACCTACGAGCAGTACTTC.

The chain carries TRBV7-8 and TRBJ2-3; D is undetermined. The germline V gene encodes CDR1 SGHVS and CDR2 FQNEAQ. There are 14 residues in the CDR3. V lost 10 bases, J lost 5 bases, and 19 bases lay in between. CDR3 loop: CATSPPNRKDTQYF. CDR3 bases: TGTGCCACCTCCCCGCCTAACCGGAAAGATACGCAGTATTTT.

This clonotype was counted many times. The rearrangement uses TRBV20-1 and TRBJ1-5; tentative D call: TRBD1 (6 bases). Germline V gene data show CDR1 as DFQATT and CDR2 as SNEGSKA (reference sequence). This CDR3 spans 13 amino acids. V lost 5 bases to trimming and J lost 3 bases, with 11 bases between them. The DNA of the CDR3 is TGCAGTGCTTCCAGGGGACCCAATCAGCCCCAGCATTTT. Protein product: CSASRGPNQPQHF.

This clonotype was detected many times. The chain uses TRBV24-1 and TRBJ1-2; perhaps TRBD1 as D (6 bases). Per the germline V gene, CDR1 is KGHDR and CDR2 is SFDVKD. The V end was cut by 4 bases, the J end by 8 bases, with 10 bases between. The CDR3 totals 12 residues. The DNA for the CDR3 is TGTGCCACCAGTGAGGCAGGGGAAGGCTACACCTTC. It codes for CATSEAGEGYTF.

Turning to this clonotype: A read error may account for a junction end that differs from germline. The chain employs TRBV18 and TRBJ2-5, with unresolved D. Germline CDR1 reads KGHSH; CDR2 reads LQKENI. This CDR3 region has 14 residues. CDR3 sequence: CASSPLGIREAQYF. CDR3 DNA sequence: TGTGCCAGCTCACCGCTGGGGATAAGAGAGGCCCAGTACTTC.

This clonotype was counted at least ten times. The J gene is TRBJ1-3, the V gene TRBV25-1, with 10 positions matching TRBD1. CDR3 size: 13 residues. Germline CDR1 and CDR2: MGHDK and SYGVNS. Trimming cost V 4 bases and J 6 bases; bases outside gene matches: 0. Here the CDR3 reads CASSGQGANTIYF. Written as DNA, the CDR3 is TGTGCCAGCAGTGGACAGGGGGCAAACACCATATATTTT.

This clonotype was counted many times. The chain couples TRBV2 to TRBJ2-5, with a possible D match to TRBD2 (5 bases). Germline-derived CDR1 and CDR2 are SNHLY and FYNNEI. This CDR3 comprises 13 residues. Between the trimmed V and J ends, which lost 6 bases and 5 bases, there was a span of 13 bases. The CDR3, as DNA: TGTGCCAGCAGCCAACCACCGGGGGAGACCCAGTACTTC. Translating gives CASSQPPGETQYF.

This clonotype showed up many times. The gene calls are TRBV4-3 and TRBJ2-1, with D unclear. Trimming removed 7 bases from V and 7 bases from J, with 17 bases in between. Per the germline V gene, CDR1 is LGHNA and CDR2 is YSLEER. The CDR3 runs to 14 residues. CDR3 region: CASKVSSQRNEQFF. CDR3 DNA sequence: TGCGCCAGCAAGGTGTCCTCTCAAAGGAATGAGCAGTTCTTC.

This clonotype was picked up many times. The J gene is TRBJ2-7, the V gene TRBV6-2 or TRBV6-3; D possibly corresponds to TRBD1 (5 bases). Germline V CDR1 and CDR2: MNHEY, SVGEGT. The CDR3 is 13 amino acids. The germline V and J ends were trimmed by 5 bases and 4 bases, with 12 bases remaining between them. In nucleotides, the CDR3 is TGTGCCAGCAGTGTCGGACATATATACGAGCAGTACTTC. It yields the protein CASSVGHIYEQYF.

This clonotype is a singleton in its sample. The chain joins TRBV20-1 to TRBJ2-3; 7 nucleotides align to TRBD2. Unmatched junction bases numbered 10, after V lost 5 bases and J lost 2 bases. The CDR3 consists of 15 residues. Germline V gives CDR1 DFQATT, CDR2 SNEGSKA (reference sequence). Here the CDR3 reads CSAPTPREDTDTQYF. The CDR3 DNA is TGCAGTGCTCCTACGCCACGGGAGGACACAGATACGCAGTATTTT.

This clonotype was recorded many times. The V call is TRBV11-2, the J call TRBJ2-3; D perhaps matches TRBD1 (5 bases). The CDR3 has 17 amino acids. CDR1 and CDR2 from the germline V gene are SGHAT and FQNNGV. V lost 4 bases and J 4 bases, leaving 21 bases between the germline ends. CDR3 nucleotides: TGTGCCAGCAGCTCCTCCTGGGGAAGACACAGGTCAGATACGCAGTATTTT. Its translation is CASSSSWGRHRSDTQYF.

The table lists this clonotype with a count of one. The chain couples TRBV6-1 to TRBJ1-1, with a tentative D call TRBD1 (6 bases). Germline V lookup: CDR1 MNHNS, CDR2 SASEGT. The CDR3 runs to 14 residues. V shed 2 bases and J shed 0 bases, with 7 bases lying between them. CDR3: CASSERQVNTEAFF. The DNA for the CDR3 is TGTGCCAGCAGTGAACGACAGGTGAACACTGAAGCTTTCTTT.

This clonotype was observed at least ten times. CDR3 amino acids: CAYNRDSYEQYF. CDR3 nucleotide sequence: TGTGCCTATAACAGGGATTCCTACGAGCAGTACTTC. This chain connects TRBV30 to TRBJ2-7, with TRBD1 as a possible D gene (6 bases). This CDR3 spans 12 amino acids. In germline, CDR1 is GTSNPN, CDR2 SVGIG (reference sequence). V lost 7 bases, J lost 1 base, and 11 bases lay in between. Full variable domain (remainder filled in from reference TRBV30 and TRBJ2-7): SQTIHQWPATLVQPVGSPLSLECTVEGTSNPNLYWYRQAAGRGLQLLFYSVGIGQISSEVPQNLSASRPQDRQFILSSKKLLLSDSGFYLCAYNRDSYEQYFGPGTRLTVT.

This clonotype was seen at least ten times. This chain connects TRBV10-3 to TRBJ1-6; D gene unclear. Germline values: CDR1 ENHRY, CDR2 SYGVKD. Trimming shortened V by 8 bases and J by 0 bases, and 11 bases separated the two germline ends. The length of the CDR3 is 15 residues. CDR3 amino acids: CAIGSESSYNSPLHF. Here the CDR3 DNA reads TGTGCCATCGGGTCGGAAAGCTCCTATAATTCACCCCTCCACTTT.

This clonotype was recorded at least ten times. The chain carries TRBV5-1 and TRBJ2-3; 10 bases align to TRBD2. The CDR3 has 16 amino acids. The V gene's germline CDR1 is SGHRS and CDR2 YFSETQ. After removal of 2 bases from V and 6 bases from J, the junction contained 9 bases not matched to a gene. The CDR3 region is CASSFASGGSADTQYF. CDR3 in DNA: TGCGCCAGCAGCTTCGCTAGCGGGGGTTCGGCGGATACGCAGTATTTT.

The chain links TRBV7-9 to TRBJ2-7; D may be TRBD1 (5 bases). This CDR3 contains 14 residues. In germline, CDR1 is SEHNR, CDR2 FQNEAQ (reference sequence). Trimming stripped 6 bases from V and 0 bases from J, with 12 bases between. Here the CDR3 DNA reads TGTGCCAGCAGGCTCGACAGTAGCTCCTACGAGCAGTACTTC. This encodes CASRLDSSSYEQYF. Variable domain in full (rest from reference TRBV7-9 and TRBJ2-7): DTGVSQNPRHKITKRGQNVTFRCDPISEHNRLYWYRQTLGQGPEFLTYFQNEAQLEKSRLLSDRFSAERPKGSFSTLEIQRTEQGDSAMYLCASRLDSSSYEQYFGPGTRLTVT.

This clonotype was seen at least ten times. The chain links TRBV20-1 to TRBJ1-1, with D tentatively TRBD1 (6 bases). The germline V gene encodes CDR1 DFQATT and CDR2 SNEGSKA (reference sequence). This CDR3 is 14 amino acids long. Trimming removed 0 bases from V and 4 bases from J, with 12 bases in between. This chain's CDR3 is CSARDPGVVTEAFF. In DNA form, the CDR3 reads TGCAGTGCTAGAGATCCAGGGGTGGTCACTGAAGCTTTCTTT.

Ten or more counts support this clonotype. The V gene is TRBV12-3 or TRBV12-4, the J gene TRBJ1-6; D unclear. The ends were cut back, 8 bases at V and 0 bases at J, with 11 bases in the middle. This CDR3 comprises 15 residues. Written as DNA, the CDR3 is TGTGCCAGCGGCCGAAGTACCTCCTATAATTCACCCCTCCACTTT. Amino acids: CASGRSTSYNSPLHF.

This clonotype occurred many times. This chain links TRBV6-1 with TRBJ1-5; no clear D. Trimming removed 2 bases from V and 6 bases from J, with 8 bases in between. Germline-derived CDR1 and CDR2 are MNHNS and SASEGT. This CDR3 has 13 residues. CDR3 coding DNA: TGTGCCAGCAGTGAATGGGTGAGTCAGCCCCAGCATTTT. This gives the protein CASSEWVSQPQHF.

V and J are TRBV6-2 or TRBV6-3 and TRBJ2-7; D is undetermined. V shed 5 bases and J shed 0 bases, with 17 bases lying between them. Germline V gene sequence: CDR1 MNHEY, CDR2 SVGEGT. This CDR3 has 16 residues. CDR3 protein: CASSPAPWESSYEQYF. Written as DNA, the CDR3 is TGTGCCAGCAGTCCTGCCCCGTGGGAAAGCTCCTACGAGCAGTACTTC.

This clonotype was picked up many times. The chain employs TRBV20-1 and TRBJ2-1; 8 nucleotides agree with TRBD1. Germline CDR1 reads DFQATT; CDR2 reads SNEGSKA (reference sequence). V lost 3 bases and J lost 15; bases outside the gene matches: 7. This CDR3 region has 11 residues. The DNA for the CDR3 is TGCAGTGCTAGGTGGACAGGGCCTCTGTTCTTC. It codes for CSARWTGPLFF.